The 6 T cell receptor beta chains given below trace back to one sample, sequenced in a study of OX40 agonist ivuxolimab in advanced cancers. The protocol was immunoSEQ multiplex PCR, while the TCRdb copy is restricted to in-frame clones and leaves out a portion. The sample holds some 64,000 clones; about 89% are singletons and the top ten take less than 6%. Sequencing was performed on CD4+ or CD8+ T cells sorted from blood, taken in a trial of the OX40 agonist ivuxolimab. The receptor source for this set is an adult with an advanced solid tumor such as melanoma, head and neck, liver or kidney cancer.

The gene calls are TRBV28 and TRBJ1-4, with TRBD1 identical over 9 bases. Germline V gives CDR1 MDHEN, CDR2 SYDVKM. The V and J ends lost 0 bases and 8 bases, in that order; junction bases with no gene match: 1. The CDR3 is 14 residues long. The CDR3 DNA is TGTGCCAGCAGTTTATGGGGGACAGGGGAAAAACTGTTTTTT. It specifies CASSLWGTGEKLFF.

The V call is TRBV7-9, the J call TRBJ1-1; 7 positions match TRBD1. V lost 5 bases, J lost 0 bases, and 9 bases stayed unmatched. The CDR3 contains 16 residues. Per the germline V gene, CDR1 is SEHNR and CDR2 is FQNEAQ (reference sequence). Here the CDR3 reads CASSGRGTVMNTEAFF. CDR3 bases: TGTGCCAGCAGCGGCCGCGGGACAGTGATGAACACTGAAGCTTTCTTT.

The chain combines TRBV19 with TRBJ2-1; D is possibly TRBD1 or TRBD2 (6 bases each). The germline V gene encodes CDR1 LNHDA and CDR2 SQIVND (reference sequence). Between the trimmed V and J ends, which lost 5 bases and 2 bases, there was a span of 16 bases. The CDR3 loop spans 16 amino acids. The CDR3 sequence: CASSLPRGGTYNEQFF. The CDR3, as DNA: TGTGCCAGTAGTCTCCCCAGGGGCGGGACCTACAATGAGCAGTTCTTC.

The rearrangement uses TRBV5-8 and TRBJ2-1; TRBD2 aligns across 15 bases. The V gene's germline CDR1 is SGHTS and CDR2 YDEGEE. The length of the CDR3 is 18 residues. Trimming cost V 3 bases and J 5 bases; bases outside gene matches: 9. CDR3 amino acids: CASSSSGTSGRIHNEQFF. As DNA, the CDR3 is TGTGCCAGCAGCTCCTCCGGGACTAGCGGGAGGATCCACAATGAGCAGTTCTTC. The variable domain in full, completed from reference TRBV5-8 and TRBJ2-1, reads EAGVTQSPTHLIKTRGQQATLRCSPISGHTSVYWYQQALGLGLQFLLWYDEGEERNRGNFPPRFSGRQFPNYSSELNVNALELEDSALYLCASSSSGTSGRIHNEQFFGPGTRLTVL.

The V and J genes are TRBV5-6 and TRBJ2-7; 8 bases agree with TRBD1. The V and J ends lost 4 bases and 0 bases, in that order; junction bases with no gene match: 9. The germline gives CDR1 SGHDT, CDR2 YYEEEE. The CDR3 is 16 residues long. The CDR3 spells CASSISTGVSSYEQYF. The CDR3 DNA reads as TGTGCCAGCAGCATATCGACAGGGGTAAGCTCCTACGAGCAGTACTTC.

The V and J genes are TRBV7-6 and TRBJ2-7; no definite D call. V was trimmed by 0 bases and J by 5 bases, leaving 20 bases between them. Germline V gene lookup returns CDR1 SGHVS and CDR2 FNYEAQ. The CDR3 runs 17 residues. The CDR3 DNA is TGTGCCAGCAGCTTAGCTTACCGTTCCAGGAGACCGGACGAGCAGTACTTC. It codes for CASSLAYRSRRPDEQYF.